Listed below are T cell receptor beta chains from one sample, sequenced in a study of T cells in Graves' hyperthyroidism and ophthalmopathy. TCRdb reprocessed the multiplex PCR reads with MiXCR, giving one entry per CDR3 protein. The sample yields 660,000 or so distinct CDR3 sequences, approximately 42% seen once. Sequencing was done on a sample of peripheral blood or thyroid tissue (not recorded which). The origin of the receptors is an adult man with Graves' disease, either hyperthyroidism or ophthalmopathy (not recorded which). Both conserved end residues are part of each CDR3. The order of the fields is J gene, D gene, clone size, V gene, CDR3 protein. D genes are given only for firm matches. The listing skips clone size in some rows; elsewhere it reads once, few, many or a size class.

TRBJ1-2,.,.,TRBV7-2,CAGSSRTYGYTF
TRBJ2-5,.,many,TRBV7-6,CASSLVSGQGTQETQYF
TRBJ2-7,.,.,TRBV7-2,CASSSARSYEQYF
TRBJ1-1,.,.,TRBV10-3,CAIRGDLNTEAFF
TRBJ1-3,.,.,TRBV9,CASSEGEGPSSGNTIYF
TRBJ1-5,TRBD1,few,TRBV5-1,CASSLRPAGGGNQPQHF
TRBJ1-1,TRBD1,few,TRBV7-2,CASSRRMTGIGTEAFF
TRBJ2-5,TRBD2,.,TRBV10-3,CAISEGGGLETQYF
TRBJ2-7,.,many,TRBV7-9,CASSSRAAEYEQYF
TRBJ2-7,TRBD2,.,TRBV10-1,CASSDTSGSNEQYF
TRBJ1-3,TRBD1,.,TRBV10-3,CAISEMGQGANTIYF
TRBJ2-5,.,.,TRBV10-3,CAISPTGRQETQYF
TRBJ1-1,TRBD1,.,TRBV7-8,CASSPSDGQGHTEAFF
TRBJ2-5,TRBD1,once,TRBV20-1,CSASRAGGVETQYF
TRBJ1-2,.,.,TRBV5-6,CASSSGLKNYGYTF
TRBJ2-2,.,few,TRBV20-1,CSATHVEEGGELFF
TRBJ1-2,TRBD1,.,TRBV6-6,CASSRSGGQGFNGYTF
TRBJ2-7,.,.,TRBV6-5,CASSYSGRGEGEQYF
TRBJ1-6,.,.,TRBV15,CATSRERGGRTPLHF
TRBJ1-2,.,.,TRBV5-1,CASSLEGTPLRGYGYTF
TRBJ1-5,TRBD1,many,TRBV2,CASRRGQTVRANQPQHF
TRBJ1-2,.,many,TRBV9,CASSGHVPNYGYTF
TRBJ1-2,TRBD1,.,TRBV19,CASNNRGLDYGYTF
TRBJ1-4,.,once,TRBV15,CATSRLGGGEKLFF
TRBJ2-7,.,many,TRBV9,CASSAGDNHEQYF
TRBJ1-1,.,many,TRBV5-1,CASSPQGTNTEAFF
TRBJ1-1,.,few,TRBV19,CASSSGALSLNTEAFF
TRBJ1-5,.,few,TRBV5-8,CASSQDLNSNQPQHF
TRBJ1-2,.,.,TRBV2,CASRDGVGNTF
TRBJ2-7,TRBD2,.,TRBV25-1,CASSASQATSGSYEQYF
TRBJ1-4,.,many,TRBV10-2,CATGPTGEKLFF
TRBJ1-5,.,.,TRBV11-2,CASSLLRAGVSNQPQHF
TRBJ1-3,.,few,TRBV24-1,CATSNPGPSGNTIYF
TRBJ1-1,.,.,TRBV7-9,CASSGYNEAFF
.,.,.,TRBV7-6,CASRGDGGGNEQFF
TRBJ1-1,.,.,TRBV24-1,CATSPGTLGNTEAFF
TRBJ1-4,.,.,TRBV29-1,CSVGGGVEEKLFF
TRBJ2-7,TRBD1,many,TRBV6-5,CASTDRAYEQYF
TRBJ2-2,.,few,TRBV5-1,CASSLRGESTGELFF
TRBJ2-5,TRBD1,.,TRBV7-8,CASSLDRGGQPQYF
TRBJ2-7,.,many,TRBV20-1,CSASRDGYEQYF
TRBJ1-6,.,.,TRBV5-1,CASSPRPESSYTSPLHF
TRBJ1-6,.,.,TRBV12-3/TRBV12-4,CASSFIGPGNSPLHF
TRBJ2-2,.,.,TRBV3-1,CASRIGPDVNTGELFF
TRBJ1-1,.,few,TRBV19,CASSMMQGEAFF
TRBJ1-3,.,few,TRBV14,CASSQDRISGNTIYF
TRBJ2-5,.,few,TRBV7-8,CASSLYGRVQETQYF
TRBJ1-3,TRBD1,.,TRBV20-1,CSASPTGDSGNTIYF
TRBJ2-2,TRBD2,few,TRBV7-9,CASSTLAGDHTGELCF
TRBJ2-7,.,.,TRBV7-9,CASSQAGPPGKQYF
TRBJ1-2,.,many,TRBV2,CASSEGWEFYGYTF
TRBJ2-2,TRBD2,.,TRBV7-2,CASNPLTSGANTGELFF
TRBJ2-2,.,.,TRBV6-1,CASSPRGGAMSTGELFF
TRBJ2-5,TRBD2,.,TRBV7-9,CASSVGSGSRRETQYF
TRBJ1-2,.,.,TRBV15,CATSRDWAGLDYGYTF
TRBJ1-2,.,few,TRBV5-4,CASNRAGGDYYGYTF